These 10 T cell receptor beta chains were sequenced from one sample in a study of beta chain features in type 1 diabetes. As every portion of the isolated RNA was reverse transcribed, the sequencing read expressed TCRB transcripts. The assay was immunoSEQ multiplex PCR, and TCRdb's table has in-frame clones only and misses some. This sample has approximately 40,000 clones, with approximately 49% found just once. The sequenced sample was stem cell memory CD4+ T cells from blood. Receptor source: a woman in her twenties or thirties in good health.

The V call is TRBV7-9, the J call TRBJ1-1; D gene uncertain. CDR1 is SEHNR and CDR2 is FQNEAQ in the germline V gene (reference sequence). The CDR3 has 14 amino acids. Trimming took 1 base from V and 1 from J, leaving 7 bases between them. CDR3 sequence reads: CASSLEIRNTEAFF. Written as DNA, the CDR3 is TGTGCCAGCAGCTTAGAAATCAGGAACACTGAAGCTTTCTTT.

This clone appeared a single time. V gene TRBV11-1 combines with J gene TRBJ2-1; 11 positions agree with TRBD2. V gave up 4 bases and J gave up 6 bases; unmatched junction bases: 5. Germline CDR1 and CDR2: SGHAT and FQDESV (reference sequence). The CDR3 runs 15 residues. The DNA of the CDR3 is TGTGCCAGCAGCTCGGGACTAGCGGTTACCAATGAGCAGTTCTTC. It is translated as CASSSGLAVTNEQFF.

The chain employs TRBV28 and TRBJ2-7; D may be TRBD1 (5 bases). CDR1 and CDR2 from the germline V gene are MDHEN and SYDVKM. This CDR3 is built from 14 residues. Deletions cut 3 bases from V and 4 bases from J, with 13 bases between. The CDR3 DNA follows: TGTGCCAGCAGTTTCCCAGGGCGGATTTACGAGCAGTACTTC. The encoded protein is CASSFPGRIYEQYF.

This clone was counted between two and nine times. The rearrangement joins TRBV4-3 to TRBJ1-2; the match to TRBD1 covers 9 bases. Germline assignment: CDR1 LGHNA and CDR2 YSLEER. V trimming: 1 base; J trimming: 4 bases; junction bases outside the gene matches: 7. The CDR3 runs 16 residues. The CDR3 loop is CASSQGSGQGIYGYTF. The CDR3 DNA sequence: TGCGCCAGCAGCCAAGGATCGGGACAGGGAATCTATGGCTACACCTTC.

This clone came up a few times. The rearrangement links TRBV7-6 to TRBJ1-1, with D perhaps matching TRBD1 (6 bases). V was shortened by 3 bases and J by 3 bases, with 20 bases between the two germline ends. This CDR3 spans 17 amino acids. Germline loops: CDR1 SGHVS, CDR2 FNYEAQ. CDR3: CASSLGPPGGLDTEAFF. The CDR3 region has the DNA TGTGCCAGCAGCTTGGGCCCCCCGGGGGGCCTGGACACTGAAGCTTTCTTT.

A word on this clone: A junction end diverges from the germline sequence, so it may reflect a read error. J is TRBJ2-4 and V is TRBV18; tentatively, D is TRBD2 (5 bases). Germline lookup yields CDR1 KGHSH and CDR2 LQKENI. CDR3 length: 12 amino acids. CDR3 loop: CASSPLSDFKHF. The CDR3 DNA sequence: TGTGCCAGCTCACCACTCTCGGACTTCAAGCACTTC. The whole variable domain, remainder taken from reference TRBV18 and TRBJ2-4, is NAGVMQNPRHLVRRRGQEARLRCSPMKGHSHVYWYRQLPEEGLKFMVYLQKENIIDESGMPKERFSAEFPKEGPSILRIQQVVRGDSAAYFCASSPLSDFKHFGAGTRLSVL.

V and J are TRBV5-5 and TRBJ1-1, with no clear D. The V gene's germline CDR1 is SGHKS and CDR2 YYEKEE (reference sequence). V lost 2 bases to trimming and J lost 7 bases, with 6 bases between them. This CDR3 has 11 residues. CDR3 in DNA: TGTGCCAGCAGCTTTTCAGGTGAAGCTTTCTTT. Amino acids: CASSFSGEAFF.

The chain carries TRBV28 and TRBJ2-7, with D tentatively TRBD2 (5 bases). The CDR3 length is 15 residues. V lost 6 bases, J lost 1 base, and 16 bases lay in between. The germline gives CDR1 MDHEN, CDR2 SYDVKM. The CDR3 loop is CASSPRWLASYEQYF. In nucleotides, the CDR3 is TGTGCCAGCAGCCCCCGCTGGCTAGCTTCCTACGAGCAGTACTTC.

The chain recombines TRBV27 with TRBJ2-3; 13 nucleotides line up with TRBD2. The CDR3 has 20 residues. The V gene's germline CDR1 is MNHEY and CDR2 SMNVEV (reference sequence). J was trimmed by 1 base and V by 4 bases; bases with no gene match: 14. The CDR3 loop is CASSSSGLAGITVGTDTQYF. The CDR3 nucleotides read TGTGCCAGCAGTTCCTCGGGACTAGCGGGAATCACTGTAGGCACAGATACGCAGTATTTT.

V gene TRBV18 combines with J gene TRBJ2-5, with D perhaps matching TRBD2 (6 bases). V was shortened by 3 bases and J by 0 bases, with 14 bases between the two germline ends. CDR3 size: 16 residues. Germline CDR1 is KGHSH and CDR2 is LQKENI. This chain's CDR3 is CASSPLSGEYQETQYF. The CDR3 DNA reads TGTGCCAGCTCACCCCTTAGCGGAGAGTACCAAGAGACCCAGTACTTC.